This is a list of T cell receptor beta chains from one sample in a study of T cell repertoires in cytomegalovirus infection. Their recognized antigens are unknown. TCRdb independently ran MiXCR on the reads; one entry per CDR3 protein. Of approximately 910,000 distinct CDR3 sequences in the sample, 25% to 40% were seen once. Specimen: cultured CD8+ T cells from PBMCs, collected from culture after CMV antigen stimulation. The receptors here all came from a human donor in good health (CMV status not recorded). Some clones in this sample may be carry-over from other donors' samples. CDR3s include the opening cysteine and the closing phenylalanine or tryptophan. The order of the fields is D gene, J gene, V gene, clone size, CDR3 protein, CDR3 DNA. A D gene is named only where the DNA matches it firmly. Only some rows state a clone size, as once, few, many or a class for expanded clones.

D: .; J: TRBJ1-5; V: TRBV19; size: .; CDR3: CASSISLRPLKDQPQHF; DNA: TGTGCCAGTAGTATAAGTCTTCGACCTCTAAAGGATCAGCCCCAGCATTTT
D: .; J: TRBJ1-6; V: TRBV6-2/TRBV6-3; size: .; CDR3: CASSLAGGRDSPLHF; DNA: TGTGCCAGCAGCCTTGCTGGGGGGCGGGATTCACCCCTCCACTTT
D: TRBD1; J: TRBJ1-2; V: TRBV27; size: .; CDR3: CASRPGTGFGYTF; DNA: TGTGCCAGCAGGCCCGGGACAGGGTTTGGCTACACCTTC
D: TRBD1; J: TRBJ1-6; V: TRBV7-3; size: many; CDR3: CASSPGTGANSPLHF; DNA: TGTGCCAGCAGCCCCGGGACAGGGGCTAATTCACCCCTCCACTTT
D: .; J: TRBJ2-1; V: TRBV25-1; size: .; CDR3: CASSGVSQRIEQFF; DNA: TGTGCCAGCAGTGGAGTCAGTCAGCGGATAGAGCAGTTCTTC
D: .; J: TRBJ2-2; V: TRBV6-2/TRBV6-3; size: .; CDR3: CASSRTVTTGELFF; DNA: TGTGCCAGCAGCCGGACAGTAACCACCGGGGAGCTGTTTTTT
D: .; J: TRBJ2-1; V: TRBV20-1; size: .; CDR3: CSAAPEGTYNEQFF; DNA: TGCAGTGCCGCCCCCGAAGGGACCTACAATGAGCAGTTCTTC
D: .; J: TRBJ1-1; V: TRBV13; size: once; CDR3: CASSLLGEEAFF; DNA: TGTGCCAGCAGCTTACTAGGGGAAGAAGCTTTCTTT
D: .; J: TRBJ2-1; V: TRBV6-1; size: .; CDR3: CASSLRQPQLISYNEQFF; DNA: TGTGCCAGCAGCCTAAGGCAACCCCAGCTGATTTCCTACAATGAGCAGTTCTTC
D: TRBD1; J: TRBJ2-1; V: TRBV6-5; size: .; CDR3: CASRGRDRLSPSSYNEQFF; DNA: TGTGCCAGCAGGGGTCGGGACAGATTATCACCGAGCTCCTACAATGAGCAGTTCTTC
D: .; J: TRBJ1-1; V: TRBV27; size: .; CDR3: CASSYNRRNTEAFF; DNA: TGTGCCAGCAGTTACAACAGACGAAACACTGAAGCTTTCTTT
D: .; J: TRBJ2-7; V: TRBV5-6; size: .; CDR3: CASSFMGRLLYEQYF; DNA: TGTGCCAGCAGCTTTATGGGGCGATTACTCTACGAGCAGTACTTC
D: TRBD1; J: TRBJ2-1; V: TRBV7-6; size: many; CDR3: CASSLRGLSYNEQFF; DNA: TGTGCCAGCAGCTTAAGGGGGCTCTCCTACAATGAGCAGTTCTTC
D: .; J: TRBJ1-5; V: TRBV19; size: .; CDR3: CASSIDRTEGKISNQPQHF; DNA: TGTGCCAGTAGTATAGACCGGACAGAGGGCAAGATTAGCAATCAGCCCCAGCATTTT
D: .; J: TRBJ2-3; V: TRBV2; size: .; CDR3: CASSGGLGGGSVGTDTQYF; DNA: TGTGCCAGCAGTGGCGGCCTCGGGGGAGGATCGGTGGGCACAGATACGCAGTATTTT
D: TRBD2; J: TRBJ2-7; V: TRBV4-2; size: few; CDR3: CASSTHSGGASYEQYF; DNA: TGTGCCAGCAGCACACATAGCGGGGGGGCTTCCTACGAGCAGTACTTC
D: .; J: TRBJ1-2; V: TRBV11-2; size: few; CDR3: CASSSPLSPGGYGYTF; DNA: TGTGCCAGCAGCTCGCCACTTTCACCCGGGGGCTATGGCTACACCTTC
D: TRBD1; J: TRBJ2-5; V: TRBV12-3/TRBV12-4; size: few; CDR3: CASSLGQGILPQETQYF; DNA: TGTGCCAGCAGCTTGGGACAGGGCATTCTCCCTCAAGAGACCCAGTACTTC